Listed here are 21 T cell receptor beta chains from one sample, sequenced in a study of regulatory T cells in long-lasting Graves disease. Researchers made TCR beta libraries by using iRepertoire HTBI primers and running Arm-PCR on CDR3 regions. TCRdb redid the calling of the multiplex PCR reads with MiXCR, one entry per CDR3 protein. The table shows approximately 300,000 distinct CDR3 sequences, with 18% occurring only once. Regarding time point: newly diagnosed GD, antithyroid drugs for less than 3 months. RNA isolated from PBMCs was used to make the TCR library. The sequencing used peripheral blood mononuclear cells (PBMCs), collected at new diagnosis, from a patient treated with antithyroid drugs. The receptors here all came from a female donor with Graves disease.

This clonotype was seen repeatedly, ten times or more. This sequence joins TRBV6-1 and TRBJ1-1, with D possibly matching TRBD1 (5 bases). CDR1 is MNHNS and CDR2 is SASEGT in the germline V gene. This CDR3 has 13 amino acids. V was trimmed by 10 bases and J by 3 bases, leaving 15 bases between them. As DNA, the CDR3 is TGTGCCACGGGGGAGGTTGGGGACACTGAAGCTTTCTTT. Residues: CATGEVGDTEAFF.

This clonotype appeared many times. The V call is TRBV12-5, the J call TRBJ2-1; 13 positions agree with TRBD2. The CDR3 has 20 amino acids. The V gene's germline CDR1 is LGHNT and CDR2 FRNRAP. V shed 0 bases, J shed 0 bases, and the junction held 8 bases outside the gene matches. The CDR3 loop reads CASGLVHGTSGMISYNEQFF. CDR3 nucleotides: TGTGCTAGTGGTTTGGTACATGGGACTAGCGGGATGATCTCCTACAATGAGCAGTTCTTC.

At least ten counts were recorded for this clonotype. The gene calls are TRBV11-3 and TRBJ1-2; 8 bases line up with TRBD1. Trimming at V came to 7 bases and at J to 7 bases, leaving 8 bases not matched to a gene. Per the germline V gene, CDR1 is SGHNT and CDR2 is YENEEA. The CDR3 is 13 residues long. CDR3 protein: CASTFAGGGGYTF. CDR3 nucleotides: TGTGCCAGCACTTTCGCAGGGGGCGGTGGCTACACCTTC.

Regarding this clonotype: A much larger clone differs by one base, so this may be a read error. The J gene is TRBJ2-1, the V gene TRBV2; tentatively, D is TRBD1 (5 bases). The ends were cut back, 10 bases at V and 10 bases at J, with 20 bases in the middle. From germline, CDR1 is SNHLY and CDR2 FYNNEI. The CDR3 totals 13 residues. CDR3 coding DNA: TGTGCCACCCAGGGAACAGTTACCTACGAGCAGTTCTTC. Amino acid sequence: CATQGTVTYEQFF.

This clonotype was detected ten times or more. The chain is built from TRBV19 and TRBJ1-6, with 7 nucleotides matching TRBD1. This CDR3 is 13 amino acids long. J was trimmed by 7 bases and V by 5 bases; bases with no gene match: 2. Germline CDR1 is LNHDA and CDR2 is SQIVND (reference sequence). The CDR3 DNA sequence: TGTGCCAGTAGTGCGACAGGGAATTCACCCCTCCACTTT. This translates into CASSATGNSPLHF. The full variable domain, in which reference TRBV19 and TRBJ1-6 provide the parts outside the CDR3, is DGGITQSPKYLFRKEGQNVTLSCEQNLNHDAMYWYRQDPGQGLRLIYYSQIVNDFQKGDIAEGYSVSREKKESFPLTVTSAQKNPTAFYLCASSATGNSPLHFGNGTRLTVT.

The chain employs TRBV11-2 and TRBJ2-5; D not resolved. Trimming cost V 6 bases and J 5 bases, with 16 bases left between them. Germline V CDR1 and CDR2: SGHAT, FQNNGV. The CDR3 runs 14 residues. CDR3 protein: CASSLGPRRETQYF. In nucleotides, the CDR3 is TGTGCCAGCAGTCTTGGACCTCGGCGGGAGACCCAGTACTTC.

This rearrangement joins TRBV11-3 to TRBJ2-5; TRBD1 agrees at 7 bases. The CDR3 length is 14 residues. The V and J ends lost 3 bases and 4 bases, in that order; junction bases with no gene match: 5. Germline V CDR1 and CDR2: SGHNT, YENEEA. CDR3 amino acids: CASSLPRGRETQYF. In nucleotides, the CDR3 is TGTGCCAGCAGCTTGCCAAGGGGGCGAGAGACCCAGTACTTC.

This clonotype has ten or more counts. This rearrangement joins TRBV20-1 to TRBJ2-2; D gene ambiguous. The germline V and J ends were trimmed by 1 base and 6 bases, with 6 bases remaining between them. Germline V gene data show CDR1 as DFQATT and CDR2 as SNEGSKA (reference sequence). This CDR3 has 12 residues. In nucleotides, the CDR3 is TGCAGTGCTAGAGTTGTGGCCGGGGAGCTGTTTTTT. It codes for CSARVVAGELFF.

This clonotype came up a few times. The chain uses TRBV12-3 or TRBV12-4 and TRBJ1-5, with D unclear. This CDR3 is built from 12 residues. V shed 9 bases and J shed 6 bases, with 12 bases lying between them. CDR3 in DNA: TGTGCCAGTGACGCGGGTCCTCAGCCCCAGCATTTT. Its protein product is CASDAGPQPQHF.

This clonotype was recorded many times. This chain connects TRBV6-2 or TRBV6-3 to TRBJ2-1; D is ambiguous. CDR1 MNHEY and CDR2 SVGEGT come from the germline V gene. V was clipped by 5 bases and J by 10 bases, with 12 bases between them. The CDR3 consists of 12 residues. The CDR3 here is CASSVTLREQFF. CDR3 sequence (DNA): TGTGCCAGCAGTGTCACGCTGCGCGAGCAGTTCTTC.

This clonotype was seen ten or more times. The chain links TRBV15 to TRBJ2-2, with D tentatively TRBD1 (6 bases). Trimming cost V 3 bases and J 1 base, with 12 bases left between them. CDR1 is LNHNV and CDR2 is YYDKDF in the germline V gene (reference sequence). CDR3 length equals 16 residues. The CDR3 loop is CATSRPQGRNTGELFF. DNA of the CDR3: TGTGCCACCAGCAGGCCACAGGGCCGGAACACCGGGGAGCTGTTTTTT.

The chain carries TRBV7-2 and TRBJ2-3, with 8 bases aligning to TRBD2. Germline values: CDR1 SGHTA, CDR2 FQGNSA. The CDR3 has 14 amino acids. Trimming took 6 bases from V and 5 from J; bases not matched to a gene: 7. The CDR3 sequence is CASRPSGGKDTQYF. CDR3 DNA sequence: TGTGCCAGCAGACCGTCGGGGGGGAAAGATACGCAGTATTTT.

V and J are TRBV29-1 and TRBJ2-3; the match to TRBD1 covers 10 bases. Germline CDR1 and CDR2: SQVTM and ANQGSEA. Trimming removed 5 bases from V and 4 bases from J; junction bases left unmatched: 9. CDR3 length: 15 amino acids. This chain's CDR3 is CSVSTPGQGPDTQYF. In nucleotides, the CDR3 is TGCAGCGTTTCTACTCCGGGACAGGGGCCAGATACGCAGTATTTT.

Concerning this clonotype itself: This likely came from a read error, as a far larger clone is one base away. The J gene is TRBJ2-1, the V gene TRBV4-2; D may be TRBD2 (5 bases). Germline CDR1 and CDR2: LGHNA and YNFKEQ. CDR3 length: 16 residues. The CDR3 nucleotides read TGTGCCAGCAGCTGGTCGGCGGGCAATACGTACAGTGAGCAGTTCTTC. This encodes CASSWSAGNTYSEQFF.

This clonotype was observed a handful of times. The chain couples TRBV25-1 to TRBJ2-1; 7 nucleotides line up with TRBD1. V trimming: 5 bases; J trimming: 5 bases; junction bases outside the gene matches: 9. The CDR3 sequence is 15 residues long. CDR1 is MGHDK, CDR2 SYGVNS, per germline. The DNA of the CDR3 is TGTGCCAGCAGTACCACAGGGGCCCTGGACAATGAGCAGTTCTTC. Protein: CASSTTGALDNEQFF. Together with reference TRBV25-1 and TRBJ2-1, the CDR3 gives the full variable domain: EADIYQTPRYLVIGTGKKITLECSQTMGHDKMYWYQQDPGMELHLIHYSYGVNSTEKGDLSSESTVSRIRTEHFPLTLESARPSHTSQYLCASSTTGALDNEQFFGPGTRLTVL.

This clonotype was seen ten or more times. This sequence joins TRBV2 and TRBJ2-2; a possible D gene is TRBD1 (7 bases). The CDR3 covers 13 residues. V lost 6 bases and J lost 7, with 12 bases in between. Germline loops: CDR1 SNHLY, CDR2 FYNNEI. CDR3: CASRQGGNGELFF. CDR3 in DNA: TGTGCCAGCAGGCAGGGGGGAAACGGGGAGCTGTTTTTT.

This clonotype was seen ten or more times. The chain joins TRBV2 to TRBJ1-2; no definite D call. CDR3 length equals 13 residues. Germline V lookup: CDR1 SNHLY, CDR2 FYNNEI. V was clipped by 2 bases and J by 1 base, with 5 bases between them. CDR3 region: CASSENINYGYTF. CDR3 DNA sequence: TGTGCCAGCAGTGAAAACATTAACTATGGCTACACCTTC.

In its sample, this clonotype was seen many times. This sequence joins TRBV28 and TRBJ2-1, with 11 nucleotides matching TRBD2. This CDR3 contains 15 residues. Unmatched junction bases numbered 7, after V lost 4 bases and J lost 8 bases. CDR1 and CDR2 (germline): MDHEN, SYDVKM. DNA for the CDR3: TGTGCCAGCAGTTCCACTAGCGGGAGTATCCATGAGCAGTTCTTC. Amino acid sequence: CASSSTSGSIHEQFF.

Ten or more counts support this clonotype. The DNA is omitted, as the CDR3 cannot be located on it reliably, and the CDR3 follows TCRdb's listing. This chain uses TRBV6-1 with TRBJ1-4; the D call of TRBD1 is as the table states it, not checked on the DNA. Ends included, the CDR3 has 13 residues. Germline CDR1 is MNHNS and CDR2 is SASEGT. This chain's CDR3 is CASQVGVGTAVFF.

This clonotype was seen repeatedly, ten times or more. The chain couples TRBV2 to TRBJ2-7, with TRBD1 matching 7 bases. Trimming at V came to 6 bases and at J to 3 bases, leaving 8 bases not matched to a gene. In germline, CDR1 is SNHLY, CDR2 FYNNEI. The CDR3 has 14 amino acids. The DNA of the CDR3 is TGTGCCAGCAGCGGCCAGGGGGAGAACTACGAGCAGTACTTC. Protein: CASSGQGENYEQYF.

This clonotype was seen at least ten times. V and J are TRBV20-1 and TRBJ1-1; perhaps TRBD1 as D (5 bases). Germline CDR1 is DFQATT and CDR2 is SNEGSKA (reference sequence). The CDR3 is 13 residues long. V lost 1 base to trimming and J lost 5 bases, with 11 bases between them. CDR3 coding DNA: TGCAGTGCTAGAGTTGGGGGGAGTACTGAAGCTTTCTTT. It specifies CSARVGGSTEAFF.